This T cell receptor beta chain was identified in a study of Graves' ophthalmopathy and Graves' hyperthyroidism. The ends were cut back, 1 base at V and 0 bases at J, with 8 bases in the middle. The CDR3 runs 15 residues. Germline V gene sequence: CDR1 SGHRS, CDR2 YFSETQ. Scientists amplified the TCR beta CDR3 regions from RNA transcripts. RT-PCR was first run with HTBI primers, then multiplex PCR in a second round. TCRdb passed the multiplex PCR reads through MiXCR, listing each CDR3 protein once. The sample yields some 1.1 million distinct CDR3 sequences, about 36% seen once. This clonotype appeared many times.

This rearrangement joins TRBV5-1 to TRBJ1-3; D gene uncertain. Sequenced material: peripheral blood or thyroid tissue (not recorded which). The receptor's source is an adult man with Graves' hyperthyroidism. The CDR3 nucleotides are TGCGCCAGCAGCTTGTCCATGTTCTCTGGAAACACCATATATTTT. This sequence encodes CASSLSMFSGNTIYF.